This passage covers 21 T cell receptor beta chains from one sample sequenced in a study of cytomegalovirus exposure and HLA in healthy donors. The method was immunoSEQ multiplex PCR; TCRdb's version includes in-frame clones alone and lacks a portion of them. The repertoire holds some 70,000 clones, with around four fifths as singletons. The sequencing sample was made of PBMCs. Every receptor here comes from a man aged 25-45 years in good health and CMV-seronegative.

This clone has just a few counts. V and J are TRBV18 and TRBJ2-7, with D maybe TRBD2 (6 bases). Germline lookup yields CDR1 KGHSH and CDR2 LQKENI. Trimming removed 3 bases at V and 3 bases at J, with 12 bases between. The CDR3 has 14 amino acids. Written as DNA, the CDR3 is TGTGCCAGCTCACCCCGGGGGTACCTCTACGAGCAGTACTTC. It specifies CASSPRGYLYEQYF. The complete variable domain, with remaining parts taken from reference TRBV18 and TRBJ2-7, reads NAGVMQNPRHLVRRRGQEARLRCSPMKGHSHVYWYRQLPEEGLKFMVYLQKENIIDESGMPKERFSAEFPKEGPSILRIQQVVRGDSAAYFCASSPRGYLYEQYFGPGTRLTVT.

The genes are TRBV7-7 and TRBJ2-7, with 7 bases identical to TRBD1. The germline gives CDR1 SSHAT, CDR2 FNYEAQ (reference sequence). V gave up 4 bases and J gave up 6 bases; unmatched junction bases: 6. The CDR3 length is 13 residues. CDR3 loop: CASSWTGQSEQYV. In nucleotides, the CDR3 is TGTGCCAGCAGCTGGACAGGCCAAAGCGAGCAGTACGTC.

The chain recombines TRBV28 with TRBJ2-2, with a weak D call TRBD1 (5 bases). Germline V gene sequence: CDR1 MDHEN, CDR2 SYDVKM. This CDR3 comprises 14 residues. V dropped 5 bases and J dropped 6 bases, with 13 bases sitting between them. CDR3 nucleotides: TGTGCCAGCAGTCTGACAGTTTTTTCCGGGGAGCTGTTTTTT. This codes for CASSLTVFSGELFF.

The V and J genes are TRBV7-9 and TRBJ1-1; D not resolved. Trimming left V 1 base short and J 7 bases short, with 10 bases between. CDR1 and CDR2 from the germline V gene are SEHNR and FQNEAQ (reference sequence). CDR3 length: 13 amino acids. The CDR3 is CASSLGPGYEAFF. Written as DNA, the CDR3 is TGTGCCAGCAGCTTAGGACCGGGATATGAAGCTTTCTTT.

V gene TRBV7-2 combines with J gene TRBJ1-5; TRBD1 might be the D (6 bases). Per the germline V gene, CDR1 is SGHTA and CDR2 is FQGNSA. The CDR3 is made up of 14 amino acids. With 5 bases removed from V and 4 bases from J, the gap between germline ends came to 12 bases. The CDR3 here is CASSVRGGNQPQHF. The CDR3 DNA follows: TGTGCCAGCAGCGTCAGGGGCGGGAATCAGCCCCAGCATTTT.

This clone was counted a few times. This sequence joins TRBV6-5 and TRBJ2-2; a possible D gene is TRBD1 (6 bases). This CDR3 contains 14 residues. Germline CDR1 is MNHEY and CDR2 is SVGAGI. The V and J ends lost 2 bases and 5 bases respectively, with 9 bases between them. CDR3 sequence reads: CASSYDRTTGELFF. The CDR3, as DNA: TGTGCCAGCAGTTACGACAGGACGACCGGGGAGCTGTTTTTT.

V usage is TRBV5-1 and J usage is TRBJ2-5, with D possibly TRBD2 on 5 matching bases. CDR1 is SGHRS and CDR2 is YFSETQ in the germline V gene. Trimming shortened V by 1 base and J by 4 bases, and 11 bases separated the two germline ends. The CDR3 has 14 amino acids. CDR3 residues: CASSLNLGRETQYF. CDR3 DNA: TGCGCCAGCAGCTTGAATTTAGGGAGAGAGACCCAGTACTTC.

By its share, this clone is medium-sized. The V gene is TRBV7-3, the J gene TRBJ2-3, with 13 nucleotides matching TRBD2. V was clipped by 5 bases and J by 5 bases; unmatched bases: 1. Germline V gives CDR1 SGHTA, CDR2 FQGTGA. This CDR3 has 14 residues. The chain's CDR3 is CASSTSGGEDTQYF. In DNA form, the CDR3 reads TGTGCCAGCAGCACTAGCGGGGGGGAAGATACGCAGTATTTT.

V is TRBV6-5 and J is TRBJ1-3, with a possible D match to TRBD1 (6 bases). V was shortened by 7 bases and J by 0 bases, with 10 bases between the two germline ends. The CDR3 is made up of 14 amino acids. The germline gives CDR1 MNHEY, CDR2 SVGAGI. CDR3 DNA sequence: TGTGCCAGCATAGGGGGAACCTCTGGAAACACCATATATTTT. Protein product: CASIGGTSGNTIYF.

The chain recombines TRBV28 with TRBJ1-2, with D possibly TRBD1 on 6 matching bases. The germline V and J ends were trimmed by 6 bases and 4 bases, with 15 bases remaining between them. The CDR3 sequence is 14 residues long. Germline CDR1 and CDR2: MDHEN and SYDVKM. The CDR3 coding sequence is TGTGCCAGCAGCAGTCAGGGGATTATCTATGGCTACACCTTC. Protein product: CASSSQGIIYGYTF.

The chain is built from TRBV12-2 and TRBJ1-4. TRBV12-2 is annotated as a pseudogene. This CDR3 region has 19 residues. In nucleotides, the CDR3 is TGTGCAAGTCGCCCACCAAAATGGGGGGGCGGGATGTCTAATGAAAAACTGTTTTTT. Its protein product is CASRPPKWGGGMSNEKLFF.

J is TRBJ1-1 and V is TRBV11-1; D remains unclear. The CDR3 runs 12 residues. Trimming stripped 2 bases from V and 4 bases from J, with 5 bases between. The germline V gene has CDR1 SGHAT and CDR2 FQDESV (reference sequence). CDR3 bases: TGTGCCAGCAGCTTATCGGGCACTGAAGCTTTCTTT. This encodes CASSLSGTEAFF. The variable domain in full, completed from reference TRBV11-1 and TRBJ1-1, reads EAEVAQSPRYKITEKSQAVAFWCDPISGHATLYWYRQILGQGPELLVQFQDESVVDDSQLPKDRFSAERLKGVDSTLKIQPAELGDSAMYLCASSLSGTEAFFGQGTRLTVV.

This clone turned up a few times. This chain joins TRBV27 and TRBJ2-2; D may be TRBD1 (5 bases). Germline assignment: CDR1 MNHEY and CDR2 SMNVEV (reference sequence). Trimming left V 8 bases short and J 6 bases short, with 13 bases between. The CDR3 runs 13 residues. The CDR3 protein is CASGPRVPGELFF. The DNA of the CDR3 is TGTGCCAGCGGTCCCAGGGTCCCCGGGGAGCTGTTTTTT.

In DNA form, the CDR3 reads TGTGCCTGGGGGGGACTAACCCAGCAGTACTTC. Translation: CAWGGLTQQYF. The rearrangement links TRBV30 to TRBJ2-7, with 7 bases aligning to TRBD2. The CDR3 consists of 11 residues. V lost 5 bases to trimming and J lost 8 bases; unmatched junction nucleotides: 6. Germline V gives CDR1 GTSNPN, CDR2 SVGIG (reference sequence).

This chain joins TRBV4-3 and TRBJ1-5; D is ambiguous. V was pared by 3 bases and J by 6 bases, with 9 bases between. The CDR3 runs 13 residues. Germline V lookup: CDR1 LGHNA, CDR2 YSLEER. The CDR3 loop is CASSQFAGQPQHF. CDR3 coding DNA: TGCGCCAGCAGCCAGTTCGCCGGTCAGCCCCAGCATTTT.

This sequence joins TRBV5-4 and TRBJ1-3; D might be TRBD1 (6 bases). The germline V gene encodes CDR1 SGHNT and CDR2 YYREEE (reference sequence). The CDR3 covers 17 residues. The V and J ends lost 0 bases and 3 bases respectively, with 16 bases between them. CDR3 DNA: TGTGCCAGCAGCTTGGAGACCCGGACAGCGAGTGGAAACACCATATATTTT. Protein product: CASSLETRTASGNTIYF.

This clone has a single count. CDR3 loop: CASSSDQGFGYTF. Written as DNA, the CDR3 is TGTGCCAGCAGCTCAGATCAGGGGTTTGGCTACACCTTC. V gene TRBV7-3 combines with J gene TRBJ1-2; weak D call: TRBD1 (6 bases). Germline V lookup: CDR1 SGHTA, CDR2 FQGTGA. V was trimmed by 4 bases and J by 7 bases, leaving 13 bases between them. The CDR3 loop spans 13 amino acids.

The chain uses TRBV7-9 and TRBJ2-1, with D unclear. Trimming took 1 base from V and 15 from J, leaving 22 bases between them. This CDR3 region has 15 residues. Looked up from germline, CDR1 is SEHNR and CDR2 is FQNEAQ (reference sequence). CDR3 sequence (DNA): TGTGCCAGCAGCTTAGGTGTAGCTGTGATAGAATCATGGTTCTTC. It translates to CASSLGVAVIESWFF.

The chain couples TRBV7-3 to TRBJ2-1; TRBD2 aligns across 8 bases. Germline CDR1 is SGHTA and CDR2 is FQGTGA. The CDR3 contains 13 residues. The junction had 6 bases not matched to a gene; V was cut back by 4 bases and J by 10 bases. The CDR3 region is CASSSGGAYEQFF. Written as DNA, the CDR3 is TGTGCCAGCAGCTCGGGAGGGGCATACGAGCAGTTCTTC.

The CDR3 protein is CASSVQQGRKGIQYF. The DNA of the CDR3 is TGTGCCAGCAGCGTCCAACAGGGTCGAAAGGGCATTCAGTACTTC. The V and J genes are TRBV7-2 and TRBJ2-4, with D tentatively TRBD1 (6 bases). V shed 5 bases and J shed 9 bases, with 20 bases lying between them. CDR1 and CDR2 (germline): SGHTA, FQGNSA. The CDR3 sequence is 15 residues long.

This chain connects TRBV4-3 to TRBJ1-2; D is uncertain. V shed 0 bases and J shed 8 bases, with 10 bases lying between them. This CDR3 has 13 residues. CDR1 is LGHNA, CDR2 YSLEER, per germline. The CDR3 bases are TGCGCCAGCAGCCAAGATTCGGGTCTGGGCTACACCTTC. Translating gives CASSQDSGLGYTF.